These 18 T cell receptor beta chains were sequenced from one sample in a study of T cell responses to AZD1222 COVID-19 vaccine (dated by TCRdb to the early 2020s). Read against the paper, the sample's time point label means: baseline before first vaccination. The library was produced with the immunoSEQ multiplex PCR assay. TCRdb carries this immuneACCESS record with in-frame sequences only. Its versions omit some clonotypes, under half of them owing to an unresolved V gene in the studies checked, with the rest unexplained. This sample has 150,000 or so clones in its table, and around nine tenths of those were observed once. Approximately 5.2% of the sample belongs to the ten largest clones. This material consisted of peripheral blood, taken on day 0 of AZD1222 vaccination. These receptors originate from an adult in good health.

The genes are TRBV12-3 or TRBV12-4 and TRBJ1-3; no clear D gene. The V end was cut by 6 bases, the J end by 4 bases, with 10 bases between. CDR3 size: 13 residues. The CDR3 DNA is TGTGCCAGCAGCCGCAGCCCGGGAAACACCATATATTTT. Its protein is CASSRSPGNTIYF.

The chain has TRBV3-1 (or the pseudogene TRBV3-2) and TRBJ1-6; D perhaps matches TRBD1 (6 bases). The CDR3 consists of 16 residues. Germline V lookup: CDR1 LGHDT, CDR2 YNNKEL (reference sequence). Trimming took off 1 base at V and 8 bases at J, with 15 bases between the two ends. CDR3: CASSQGAQGYHSPLHF. The DNA of the CDR3 is TGTGCCAGCAGCCAAGGAGCGCAGGGGTACCATTCACCCCTCCACTTT.

In DNA form, the CDR3 reads TGTGCCAGCAGTTATGAGACAGGGGGACACGAGCAGTACTTC. Translated, it gives CASSYETGGHEQYF. V gene TRBV6-5 combines with J gene TRBJ2-7; 9 bases are shared with TRBD1. The CDR3 has 14 residues. Germline CDR1 MNHEY, CDR2 SVGAGI. Trimming removed 3 bases from V and 5 bases from J; junction bases left unmatched: 5.

This chain links TRBV4-2 with TRBJ2-5, with no clear D. The CDR3 is 15 amino acids. V lost 1 base and J 5 bases, leaving 14 bases between the germline ends. CDR1 is LGHNA and CDR2 is YNFKEQ in the germline V gene. The chain's CDR3 is CASSQATRIGETQYF. The CDR3, as DNA: TGTGCCAGCAGCCAAGCAACAAGAATCGGGGAGACCCAGTACTTC.

V is TRBV5-6 and J is TRBJ2-1, with 10 bases matching TRBD2. This CDR3 is built from 15 residues. Trimming at V came to 2 bases and at J to 6 bases, leaving 5 bases not matched to a gene. CDR1 SGHDT and CDR2 YYEEEE come from the germline V gene. The CDR3 DNA is TGTGCCAGCAGCTTTTCACTAGCGGGAATCAATGAGCAGTTCTTC. Residues: CASSFSLAGINEQFF.

This clone was detected a few times. The chain combines TRBV28 with TRBJ1-5; no reliable D call. CDR1 and CDR2 from the germline V gene are MDHEN and SYDVKM. V gave up 4 bases and J gave up 3 bases, with 13 bases separating them. The CDR3 is 15 residues long. CDR3: CASSWPDRNNQPQHF. CDR3 coding DNA: TGTGCCAGCAGTTGGCCCGATAGGAACAATCAGCCCCAGCATTTT.

This chain uses TRBV4-2 with TRBJ1-5, with TRBD1 identical over 7 bases. V trimming: 3 bases; J trimming: 0 bases; junction bases outside the gene matches: 2. The length of the CDR3 is 15 residues. Germline CDR1 LGHNA, CDR2 YNFKEQ. CDR3 bases: TGTGCCAGCAGCCAGGGGACAGATAGCAATCAGCCCCAGCATTTT. It yields the protein CASSQGTDSNQPQHF.

This rearrangement joins TRBV28 to TRBJ1-5; D not resolved. CDR3 size: 15 residues. V was cut by 2 bases and J by 6 bases, with 14 bases left in between. The germline gives CDR1 MDHEN, CDR2 SYDVKM. CDR3 protein: CASSLPPKEAQPQHF. The CDR3 coding sequence is TGTGCCAGCAGTTTACCCCCCAAGGAGGCTCAGCCCCAGCATTTT.

The chain has TRBV18 and TRBJ2-5; weak D call: TRBD1 (5 bases). The CDR3 totals 15 residues. The germline gives CDR1 KGHSH, CDR2 LQKENI. The V end lost 3 bases, the J end lost 2 bases, and 13 bases lay between the germline ends. In DNA, the CDR3 is TGTGCCAGCTCACCGAGCACAGGATCACAAGAGACCCAGTACTTC. It specifies CASSPSTGSQETQYF.

The chain links TRBV4-2 to TRBJ1-2; 9 bases are a match to TRBD1. Germline V lookup: CDR1 LGHNA, CDR2 YNFKEQ. This CDR3 comprises 16 residues. V trimming: 0 bases; J trimming: 7 bases; junction bases outside the gene matches: 9. CDR3 nucleotide sequence: TGTGCCAGCAGCCAAGATCAGGTACAGGGGGCCTTTGGCTACACCTTC. Translating it yields CASSQDQVQGAFGYTF.

The chain uses TRBV3-1 (or the pseudogene TRBV3-2) and TRBJ2-1; D is possibly TRBD2 (5 bases). The length of the CDR3 is 14 residues. Trimming cost V 0 bases and J 12 bases, with 15 bases left between them. Germline loops: CDR1 LGHDT, CDR2 YNNKEL (reference sequence). Here the CDR3 reads CASSQDPAAGVQFF. The CDR3 bases are TGTGCCAGCAGCCAAGACCCCGCGGCGGGCGTGCAGTTCTTC.

J is TRBJ1-1 and V is TRBV7-2; D remains ambiguous. The CDR3 consists of 11 residues. Germline assignment: CDR1 SGHTA and CDR2 FQGNSA. V lost 5 bases and J 3 bases, leaving 4 bases between the germline ends. CDR3 coding DNA: TGTGCCAGCAGCCCTTACACTGAAGCTTTCTTT. It codes for CASSPYTEAFF.

The V gene is TRBV4-2, the J gene TRBJ2-3; no definite D call. Trimming removed 3 bases from V and 2 bases from J, with 3 bases in between. This CDR3 has 12 amino acids. The germline V gene has CDR1 LGHNA and CDR2 YNFKEQ. The CDR3 loop is CASSQTTDTQYF. In DNA, the CDR3 is TGTGCCAGCAGCCAGACCACAGATACGCAGTATTTT.

This clone has a single count. The CDR3 loop is CASSLEGNIQYF. The CDR3 region has the DNA TGTGCCAGCAGCCTTGAGGGAAACATTCAGTACTTC. The rearrangement joins TRBV7-2 to TRBJ2-4, with D possibly TRBD2 on 5 matching bases. Per germline, CDR1 SGHTA and CDR2 FQGNSA. V lost 5 bases and J lost 6, with 8 bases in between. This CDR3 has 12 amino acids.

This sequence joins TRBV18 and TRBJ2-7, with TRBD2 matching over 7 bases. V lost 8 bases and J lost 5; bases outside the gene matches: 6. There are 12 residues in the CDR3. Germline loops: CDR1 KGHSH, CDR2 LQKENI. CDR3 protein: CASGSGINEQYF. CDR3 DNA sequence: TGTGCCAGCGGAAGCGGGATAAACGAGCAGTACTTC.

V and J are TRBV6-5 and TRBJ2-1, with TRBD1 matching 9 bases. V lost 4 bases and J lost 4; bases outside the gene matches: 8. This CDR3 region has 16 residues. The V gene's germline CDR1 is MNHEY and CDR2 SVGAGI. The chain's CDR3 is CASSSPADRGYNEQFF. The CDR3 DNA sequence: TGTGCCAGCAGTTCCCCCGCCGACAGGGGGTACAATGAGCAGTTCTTC.

The chain employs TRBV19 and TRBJ1-5, with a possible D match to TRBD1 (5 bases). The CDR3 extends over 13 amino acids. V was pared by 1 base and J by 10 bases, with 11 bases between. Germline V gene lookup returns CDR1 LNHDA and CDR2 SQIVND (reference sequence). For the CDR3, the DNA is TGTGCCAGTAGTATAGGGGGCCGCCTCCCCCAGCATTTT. Translation: CASSIGGRLPQHF.

This clone has a single count. The gene calls are TRBV13 and TRBJ1-5; D is perhaps TRBD1 (5 bases). V shed 3 bases and J shed 6 bases, with 12 bases lying between them. The CDR3 consists of 14 residues. Germline values: CDR1 PRHDT, CDR2 FYEKMQ (reference sequence). The chain's CDR3 is CASSLGRDRQPQHF. The CDR3, as DNA: TGTGCCAGCAGCTTGGGCCGGGACCGTCAGCCCCAGCATTTT. Supplemented by reference TRBV13 and TRBJ1-5, the full variable domain reads AAGVIQSPRHLIKEKRETATLKCYPIPRHDTVYWYQQGPGQDPQFLISFYEKMQSDKGSIPDRFSAQQFSDYHSELNMSSLELGDSALYFCASSLGRDRQPQHFGDGTRLSIL.